Sequencing of this T cell receptor (beta chain) was carried out in a study of human T cells and chemical hapten exposure. Study at large: Investigators sensitized around 2 cm by around 2 cm of upper inner arm skin with 2% DPC. Alopecia areata, totalis and universalis patients, mostly female, were included.

TCRdb processed the RACE reads anew with MiXCR; each CDR3 protein has one entry. The data hold about 42,000 distinct CDR3 sequences, with approximately 13% observed a single time. V gave up 0 bases and J gave up 8 bases; unmatched junction bases: 9. Germline V gives CDR1 MNHEY, CDR2 SVGEGT. This CDR3 contains 15 residues. Indicated time point: pre-sensitization, week 0. Treatment described: therapeutic diphenylcyclopropenone sensitization with weekly scalp DPC. Alopecia patients, 18 to 70 years old and DPC-suitable, served as donors. Extraction of total RNA was performed on unfractionated whole blood. In this sample, this clonotype turned up many times.

The TCR was taken from a woman aged 30 to 39 with alopecia areata. Some clones in this sample may be carry-over from other donors' samples. The chain recombines TRBV6-2 or TRBV6-3 with TRBJ2-7, with 8 bases lining up with TRBD2. The sequenced sample was whole blood, obtained in connection with sensitization to the hapten diphenylcyclopropenone (DPC). The CDR3 coding sequence is TGTGCCAGCAGTTACTCGGCACTAGCGGTCTGGAAGCAGTACTTC. Its protein product is CASSYSALAVWKQYF.